This TCR beta chain is from a study of T cell repertoires in cytomegalovirus infection. Findings of the study overall: Carriers of CMV and the relevant HLA type were discriminated by public TCR beta frequency.

The V gene's germline CDR1 is SGHVS and CDR2 FQNEAQ. The V end lost 1 base, the J end lost 11 bases, and 12 bases lay between the germline ends. The CDR3 runs 13 residues. This clonotype was seen repeatedly, ten times or more. The antigen remains undetermined. Using its own MiXCR run on the reads, TCRdb lists one record per CDR3 protein. In the table there are roughly 570,000 distinct CDR3 sequences, about 40% of which are singletons. The clonotype comes from a human donor in good health (CMV status not recorded). Some clones in this sample may be carry-over from other donors' samples. V gene TRBV7-8 combines with J gene TRBJ1-5; tentative D call: TRBD1 (6 bases). The sequences come from cultured PBMCs, collected from culture after CMV antigen stimulation. DNA for the CDR3: TGTGCCAGCAGCTTAGGGCCGGACAGCACCCAGCATTTT. Amino acids: CASSLGPDSTQHF.